Each of the 29 T cell receptor beta chains below was sequenced from the same sample in a study of a mutant IDH1 vaccine in newly diagnosed glioma. Time point indicated: week 11, during vaccination. Vaccinated patients received 300 ug of mutant IDH1 20-mer peptide per dose, with topical imiquimod. For these TCRs, the target antigens are not known. TCRdb keeps only in-frame clones here, not all; method: immunoSEQ multiplex PCR. Here the sample spans roughly 120,000 clones, 85% to 90% being singletons. The source was PBMCs, collected from a glioma patient whose treatment included an IDH1 peptide vaccine. All receptors come from a woman between 45 and 65 years old with glioma.

This clone was observed a handful of times. This chain links TRBV28 with TRBJ1-1; 8 bases line up with TRBD1. CDR3 length equals 15 residues. V lost 6 bases and J lost 1; bases outside the gene matches: 7. Germline V lookup: CDR1 MDHEN, CDR2 SYDVKM. This chain's CDR3 is CASRNQGQGNTEAFF. The CDR3 nucleotides read TGTGCCAGCAGAAACCAAGGACAGGGGAACACTGAAGCTTTCTTT. Complete variable domain (other parts from reference TRBV28 and TRBJ1-1): DVKVTQSSRYLVKRTGEKVFLECVQDMDHENMFWYRQDPGLGLRLIYFSYDVKMKEKGDIPEGYSVSREKKERFSLILESASTNQTSMYLCASRNQGQGNTEAFFGQGTRLTVV.

The chain carries TRBV10-3 and TRBJ2-7; TRBD2 agrees at 12 bases. Germline V gene lookup returns CDR1 ENHRY and CDR2 SYGVKD. This CDR3 contains 15 residues. V was clipped by 10 bases and J by 3 bases; unmatched bases: 10. As DNA, the CDR3 is TGTGCCACTAAAACCTCGACTAGCGGGGGCTACGAGCAGTACTTC. Protein: CATKTSTSGGYEQYF.

The CDR3 reads CASSYRQPPRYGYTF. The CDR3 nucleotides read TGTGCCAGCAGTTACAGACAGCCTCCCAGATATGGCTACACCTTC. The V call is TRBV6-6, the J call TRBJ1-2; tentatively, D is TRBD1 (5 bases). The CDR3 covers 15 residues. CDR1 is MNHNY, CDR2 SVGAGI, per germline (reference sequence). The V gene lost 2 bases and the J gene lost 5 bases, with 15 bases spanning the gap.

The chain recombines TRBV30 with TRBJ1-4; D is unresolved. Trimming removed 0 bases at V and 6 bases at J, with 14 bases between. CDR3 length equals 15 residues. CDR1 and CDR2 (germline): GTSNPN, SVGIG (reference sequence). Written as DNA, the CDR3 is TGTGCCTGGAGTGTACTTGACCTCGGGGATGAAAAACTGTTTTTT. Translated, it gives CAWSVLDLGDEKLFF. Together with reference TRBV30 and TRBJ1-4, the CDR3 gives the full variable domain: SQTIHQWPATLVQPVGSPLSLECTVEGTSNPNLYWYRQAAGRGLQLLFYSVGIGQISSEVPQNLSASRPQDRQFILSSKKLLLSDSGFYLCAWSVLDLGDEKLFFGSGTQLSVL.

This clone was detected a few times. The genes are TRBV6-5 and TRBJ1-5, with no clear D. This CDR3 is built from 15 residues. The germline V and J ends were trimmed by 2 bases and 0 bases, with 8 bases remaining between them. Germline loops: CDR1 MNHEY, CDR2 SVGAGI. CDR3 bases: TGTGCCAGCAGTTACCGGCAGGATAGCAATCAGCCCCAGCATTTT. Translating it yields CASSYRQDSNQPQHF.

The J gene is TRBJ1-6, the V gene TRBV7-8; TRBD1 matches at 12 bases. Germline trimming cut 1 base from V and 2 bases from J; bases unmatched to any gene: 3. Per germline, CDR1 SGHVS and CDR2 FQNEAQ. There are 18 residues in the CDR3. CDR3 sequence reads: CASSLGDRGPTYNSPLHF. Written as DNA, the CDR3 is TGTGCCAGCAGCTTAGGGGACAGGGGGCCAACCTATAATTCACCCCTCCACTTT.

The chain links TRBV5-5 to TRBJ1-6; D is unresolved. Germline V gives CDR1 SGHKS, CDR2 YYEKEE (reference sequence). The CDR3 is 17 residues long. Trimming shortened V by 3 bases and J by 7 bases, and 20 bases separated the two germline ends. CDR3 in DNA: TGTGCCAGCAGCTCCGGGGTGGTTCAGCGGAGAAATTCACCCCTCCACTTT. Amino acids: CASSSGVVQRRNSPLHF.

This chain joins TRBV5-6 and TRBJ2-5, with D perhaps assigned TRBD1 or TRBD2 (5 bases each). V was clipped by 3 bases and J by 7 bases, with 16 bases between them. The V gene's germline CDR1 is SGHDT and CDR2 YYEEEE. CDR3 size: 14 residues. In DNA form, the CDR3 reads TGTGCCAGCAGCTCGGACCTAACTGGGGGGACCCAGTACTTC. This translates into CASSSDLTGGTQYF.

The genes are TRBV10-2 and TRBJ2-1; maybe TRBD1 (6 bases). CDR3 length: 16 amino acids. Germline lookup yields CDR1 WSHSY and CDR2 SAAADI. Trimming removed 7 bases at V and 0 bases at J, with 16 bases between. For the CDR3, the DNA is TGCGCCAGCATTCGTACAGGGCGAGGCTCCTACAATGAGCAGTTCTTC. It is translated as CASIRTGRGSYNEQFF.

V is TRBV27 and J is TRBJ2-7; maybe TRBD1 (6 bases). V lost 3 bases and J 1 base, leaving 10 bases between the germline ends. Germline V lookup: CDR1 MNHEY, CDR2 SMNVEV (reference sequence). The CDR3 spans 14 residues. The CDR3 DNA reads TGTGCCAGCAGTTTTGGGGGCCCTTCCTACGAGCAGTACTTC. Protein sequence: CASSFGGPSYEQYF.

The chain has TRBV19 and TRBJ1-3; D gene uncertain. The V and J ends lost 5 bases and 0 bases respectively, with 14 bases between them. There are 16 residues in the CDR3. Germline values: CDR1 LNHDA, CDR2 SQIVND (reference sequence). CDR3 sequence: CASSVSHGVSGNTIYF. CDR3 bases: TGTGCCAGTAGTGTCTCCCACGGAGTCTCTGGAAACACCATATATTTT.

J is TRBJ2-2 and V is TRBV19; 7 bases map to TRBD1. CDR3 length: 15 residues. Unmatched junction bases numbered 4, after V lost 6 bases and J lost 0 bases. Germline CDR1 LNHDA, CDR2 SQIVND (reference sequence). The CDR3 here is CASSPQGANTGELFF. In nucleotides, the CDR3 is TGTGCCAGTAGCCCCCAGGGGGCGAACACCGGGGAGCTGTTTTTT.

This CDR3 reads CASSLGQVLTDTQYF. The CDR3 DNA is TGCGCCAGCAGCTTGGGACAGGTCCTCACAGATACGCAGTATTTT. V gene TRBV5-1 combines with J gene TRBJ2-3; a weak D match, TRBD1 (6 bases). The CDR3 is 15 residues long. The ends were cut back, 0 bases at V and 2 bases at J, with 10 bases in the middle. The V gene's germline CDR1 is SGHRS and CDR2 YFSETQ.

This clone appeared a few times. V usage is TRBV10-3 and J usage is TRBJ2-7; D remains unclear. The germline CDR1 and CDR2 sequences are ENHRY and SYGVKD. This CDR3 spans 12 amino acids. The ends were cut back, 8 bases at V and 4 bases at J, with 12 bases in the middle. The CDR3 spells CAIARQLYEQYF. CDR3 DNA: TGTGCCATCGCCCGACAACTATACGAGCAGTACTTC.

The CDR3: CASSPGLASYNEQFF. CDR3 DNA: TGCGCCAGCAGCCCGGGACTAGCGTCTTACAATGAGCAGTTCTTC. This rearrangement joins TRBV5-1 to TRBJ2-1, with 10 bases fitting TRBD2. Germline values: CDR1 SGHRS, CDR2 YFSETQ. With V trimmed by 4 bases and J by 4 bases, 5 bases remained unmatched. The CDR3 length is 15 residues.

The J gene is TRBJ2-4, the V gene TRBV10-2, with 7 nucleotides matching TRBD2. Germline loops: CDR1 WSHSY, CDR2 SAAADI. With 5 bases clipped from V and 5 bases from J, the junction kept 3 bases outside the gene matches. The CDR3 has 13 amino acids. The CDR3: CASSWGGENIQYF. The CDR3 DNA sequence: TGCGCCAGCAGTTGGGGGGGGGAAAACATTCAGTACTTC.

The V call is TRBV28, the J call TRBJ2-7, with unresolved D. Germline lookup yields CDR1 MDHEN and CDR2 SYDVKM. V was clipped by 2 bases and J by 6 bases, with 11 bases between them. This CDR3 is 13 amino acids long. The CDR3 sequence is CASSLAALGEQYF. For the CDR3, the DNA is TGTGCCAGCAGTTTAGCGGCCCTGGGCGAGCAGTACTTC.

The V gene is TRBV29-1, the J gene TRBJ2-6; 11 bases line up with TRBD1. V shed 6 bases and J 0 bases; nucleotides not matched to a gene: 10. Germline loops: CDR1 SQVTM, CDR2 ANQGSEA. This CDR3 comprises 18 residues. The CDR3 coding sequence is TGCAGCGTCGTTCATGCCGGGACAGGGGGCTCTGGGGCCAACGTCCTGACTTTC. It codes for CSVVHAGTGGSGANVLTF.

The chain combines TRBV7-3 with TRBJ1-1, with unresolved D. The germline V gene encodes CDR1 SGHTA and CDR2 FQGTGA. Trimming left V 0 bases short and J 1 base short, with 6 bases between. This CDR3 region has 14 residues. The CDR3 sequence is CASSLTGPNTEAFF. CDR3 in DNA: TGTGCCAGCAGCTTAACAGGCCCGAACACTGAAGCTTTCTTT. Together with reference TRBV7-3 and TRBJ1-1, the CDR3 gives the full variable domain: GAGVSQTPSNKVTEKGKYVELRCDPISGHTALYWYRQSLGQGPEFLIYFQGTGAADDSGLPNDRFFAVRPEGSVSTLKIQRTERGDSAVYLCASSLTGPNTEAFFGQGTRLTVV.

This clone was seen just once. This chain links TRBV10-3 with TRBJ2-3; 8 nucleotides agree with TRBD2. This CDR3 has 19 amino acids. The ends lost 6 bases at V and 0 bases at J; junction bases unmatched: 17. Per the germline V gene, CDR1 is ENHRY and CDR2 is SYGVKD. This CDR3 reads CAIRGLEPSGHTSTDTQYF. The CDR3 DNA is TGTGCCATCAGAGGACTCGAGCCTAGCGGGCATACTAGCACAGATACGCAGTATTTT.

The rearrangement uses TRBV9 and TRBJ1-4, with D tentatively TRBD1 (6 bases). Looked up from germline, CDR1 is SGDLS and CDR2 is YYNGEE. V was clipped by 3 bases and J by 2 bases, with 17 bases between them. This CDR3 has 17 amino acids. CDR3 loop: CASSEASGGRTNEKLFF. CDR3 DNA sequence: TGTGCCAGCAGCGAGGCCTCCGGGGGGCGCACTAATGAAAAACTGTTTTTT.

The rearrangement joins TRBV10-3 to TRBJ2-5; weak D call: TRBD1 (5 bases). Germline V CDR1 and CDR2: ENHRY, SYGVKD. This CDR3 has 13 residues. The V gene lost 7 bases and the J gene lost 0 bases, with 9 bases spanning the gap. CDR3 protein: CAIKDMYQETQYF. The CDR3 DNA follows: TGTGCCATCAAGGACATGTACCAAGAGACCCAGTACTTC.

The rearrangement uses TRBV11-3 and TRBJ2-3; TRBD1 might be the D (6 bases). CDR1 is SGHNT, CDR2 YENEEA, per germline. Trimming shortened V by 3 bases and J by 1 base, and 8 bases separated the two germline ends. The CDR3 consists of 14 residues. The CDR3 coding sequence is TGTGCCAGCAGCTTCGCAGGGGGCACAGATACGCAGTATTTT. This codes for CASSFAGGTDTQYF.

The rearrangement uses TRBV28 and TRBJ2-2; no reliable D call. CDR1 and CDR2 from the germline V gene are MDHEN and SYDVKM. The CDR3 has 12 amino acids. V was cut by 10 bases and J by 1 base, with 7 bases left in between. The CDR3 region is CAISLNTGELFF. CDR3 in DNA: TGTGCCATCTCGTTGAACACCGGGGAGCTGTTTTTT.

The chain has TRBV4-2 and TRBJ2-1; TRBD2 aligns across 12 bases. Trimming cost V 4 bases and J 2 bases; bases outside gene matches: 15. Germline CDR1 and CDR2: LGHNA and YNFKEQ. The length of the CDR3 is 20 residues. The CDR3 is CASSPMGGELAGGTYNEQFF. CDR3 nucleotide sequence: TGTGCCAGCAGCCCAATGGGGGGAGAACTAGCGGGAGGCACCTACAATGAGCAGTTCTTC.

The V call is TRBV15, the J call TRBJ1-1; D call uncertain. Deletions cut 7 bases from V and 9 bases from J, with 18 bases between. Germline-derived CDR1 and CDR2 are LNHNV and YYDKDF (reference sequence). CDR3 size: 13 residues. The CDR3 region is CATTTDGGRKAFF. CDR3 nucleotide sequence: TGTGCCACCACGACGGACGGCGGCCGGAAAGCTTTCTTT.

The chain uses TRBV7-9 and TRBJ2-1, with a possible D match to TRBD1 (5 bases). Germline V gene sequence: CDR1 SEHNR, CDR2 FQNEAQ (reference sequence). The CDR3 consists of 18 residues. V dropped 5 bases and J dropped 4 bases, with 24 bases sitting between them. The CDR3 region has the DNA TGTGCCAGCAGCGCAACCACGACTCCAGGGTCACCGTACAATGAGCAGTTCTTC. Its translation: CASSATTTPGSPYNEQFF.

The chain couples TRBV5-6 to TRBJ1-5, with 7 bases lining up with TRBD1. Germline CDR1 reads SGHDT; CDR2 reads YYEEEE. With V trimmed by 0 bases and J by 5 bases, 14 bases remained unmatched. The CDR3 contains 18 residues. CDR3 loop: CASSLAVGTGDPDQPQHF. The CDR3 DNA reads as TGTGCCAGCAGCTTGGCGGTCGGAACAGGGGACCCCGATCAGCCCCAGCATTTT.

The chain is built from TRBV9 and TRBJ2-2; 7 bases agree with TRBD1. Germline V gene lookup returns CDR1 SGDLS and CDR2 YYNGEE. J gave up 0 bases and V 3 bases, and 5 bases lay outside the gene matches. This CDR3 has 16 residues. CDR3 loop: CASSAPGTANTGELFF. The CDR3 DNA is TGTGCCAGCAGCGCGCCCGGGACAGCGAACACCGGGGAGCTGTTTTTT.